Given below is one T cell receptor (beta chain) in context. Its antigen is not yet known. No qualities accompany the bases; no much larger clone lies one base away. The roughly 39 donors, aged roughly 6 to 95 years, were systemically healthy Caucasian individuals from Russia. Approximately 10 milliliters of peripheral blood were collected from each donor into EDTA-treated Vacutainer tubes. Ficoll-Paque density-gradient centrifugation was used to isolate PBMCs, with at least 6 million per sample. Trizol reagent was used to extract total RNA from the PBMCs, yielding at least 5 micrograms per sample. The percentages of naive CD45RAhigh/CD27high T cells were determined by flow cytometry on a PBMC aliquot from every donor. This sample was taken from a study of blood T cells in healthy people across ages (dated by TCRdb to between 2014 and 2016). Broadly, across the study: In model experiments, template switching captured roughly one uniquely barcoded TCR beta cDNA molecule for every two T cells. Two additional independent replicas of 1 million unique cDNA reads from the same blood draw were analyzed for two donors (one aged 18 to 29 and one aged 80 or older). The donors were split into four age groups: young (average 16 years), middle-aged (roughly 39), aged (around 67) and long-lived (over 80). Age-related changes in TCR beta repertoire diversity were measured in the study by deep sequencing normalized with unique cDNA molecular identifiers. To avoid experimental bias, donors of different ages were randomly spread across the sequencing lanes. Overall study results and their limits: The CMV infection status of donors was not known, potentially confounding age-related changes in expanded clonotypes. Estimates of total diversity from one million sequenced T cells were regarded as lower bounds and underestimates. Compared with the aged group, the long-lived group had more naive CD4+ T cells, fewer expanded clones and increased TCR diversity, a pattern suggesting age selection. Conclusive comparison of naive and antigen-experienced compartments was prevented by the profiling of bulk unsorted PBMCs. As age increased, observed TCR beta diversity per million T cells dropped in a roughly linear way, and a significant reduction was already evident by age 40. Observed TCR beta diversity correlated strongly with the percentage of naive T cells measured by flow cytometry.

V sheds 7 bases and J sheds 11 bases, leaving 27 bases between their ends. The germline V gene sets CDR1 to SGHRS and CDR2 to YFSETQ. The CDR3 goes from the cysteine to the phenylalanine over 15 residues. Kept here is only the CDR3 DNA, which spans 45 bases and is read in frame from base 1. Receptor amplification or capture employed 5' RACE. The data were produced on an Illumina HiSeq 2500. A second PCR of 7 to 11 cycles was performed with a sample-barcoded 5' primer and a J-beta primer mix. Each TCR beta cDNA molecule received a unique molecular identifier from a template-switch 5' adaptor carrying 12 random nucleotides. Each sample yielded at least 3 million CDR3-containing paired-end reads. All of the RNA was converted into first-strand cDNA using the Mint cDNA synthesis kit, with a TRBC-specific oligonucleotide serving as the primer. After uracil-DNA glycosylase treatment, a first 18-cycle PCR used universal primers M1SS and BC2_uni_R on all cDNA. As for the authors' bioinformatics: Each sample was normalized by randomly selecting 1 million high-quality reads, each carrying a distinct molecular identifier. Reads with shared molecular identifiers were discarded instead of being binned into consensus sequences. MiTCR, with a Q25 quality threshold and the strictest error-elimination algorithm, was used for CDR3 identification, clonotype clustering and error correction. A nonparametric unseen species model using Euler transformation provided a lower-bound estimate of total TCR beta diversity. TCRdb reworked the public reads: Q25 trimming with fastp, MiXCR clone assembly, productive beta chains retained. Merged by CDR3 protein, the rows form single entries marked with the most common genes and DNA. None of the V and J calls come from the authors' own analysis; TCRdb made them. A total of over a million distinct CDR3 sequences appear in this sample, 40% to 50% of them only once. The ten largest account for approximately 7.9% of the sample.

Input material: blood. Here the chain combines TRBV5-1 and TRBJ2-5; possibly the D gene is TRBD1, per 6 matching bases. The source is a young woman in good health. The DNA sequence is TGCGCCAGCCGCACCGGGACAACCGTATTTGATGAGCAGTACTTC. Its product reads: CASRTGTTVFDEQYF.